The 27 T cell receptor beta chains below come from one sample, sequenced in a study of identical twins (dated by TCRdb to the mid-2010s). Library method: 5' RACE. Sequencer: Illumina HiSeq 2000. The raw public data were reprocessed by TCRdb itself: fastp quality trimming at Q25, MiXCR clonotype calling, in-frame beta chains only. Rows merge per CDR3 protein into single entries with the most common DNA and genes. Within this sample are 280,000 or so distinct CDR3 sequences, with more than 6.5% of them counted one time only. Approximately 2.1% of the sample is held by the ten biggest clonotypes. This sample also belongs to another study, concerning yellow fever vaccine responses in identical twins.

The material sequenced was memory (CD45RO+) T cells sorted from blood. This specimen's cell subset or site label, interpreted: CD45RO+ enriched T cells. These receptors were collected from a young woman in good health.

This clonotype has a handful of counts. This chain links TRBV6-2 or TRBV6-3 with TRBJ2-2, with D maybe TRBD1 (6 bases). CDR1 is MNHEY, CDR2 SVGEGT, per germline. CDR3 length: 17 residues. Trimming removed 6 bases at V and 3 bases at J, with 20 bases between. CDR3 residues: CASSRPPAGVYTGELFF. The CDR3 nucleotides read TGTGCCAGCAGCCGACCCCCGGCAGGGGTGTACACCGGGGAGCTGTTTTTT.

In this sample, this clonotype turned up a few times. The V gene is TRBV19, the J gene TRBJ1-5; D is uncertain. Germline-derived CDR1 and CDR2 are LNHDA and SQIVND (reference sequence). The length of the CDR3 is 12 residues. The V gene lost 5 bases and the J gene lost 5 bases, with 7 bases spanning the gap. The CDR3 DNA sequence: TGTGCCAGTAGTGGAGATTATCAGCCCCAGCATTTT. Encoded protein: CASSGDYQPQHF.

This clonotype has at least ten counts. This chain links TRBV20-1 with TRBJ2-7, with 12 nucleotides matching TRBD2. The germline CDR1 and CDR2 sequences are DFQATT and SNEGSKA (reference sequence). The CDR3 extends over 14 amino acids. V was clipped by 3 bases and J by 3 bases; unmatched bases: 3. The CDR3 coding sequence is TGCAGTGCTAGGGGACTAGCGGGCCGCTACGAGCAGTACTTC. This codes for CSARGLAGRYEQYF.

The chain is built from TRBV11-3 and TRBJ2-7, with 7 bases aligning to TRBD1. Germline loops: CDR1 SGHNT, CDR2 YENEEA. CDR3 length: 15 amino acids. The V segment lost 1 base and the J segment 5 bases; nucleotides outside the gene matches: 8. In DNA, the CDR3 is TGTGCCAGCAGCTTAGTCAGACAGGGCGGCCACGAGCAGTACGTC. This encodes CASSLVRQGGHEQYV.

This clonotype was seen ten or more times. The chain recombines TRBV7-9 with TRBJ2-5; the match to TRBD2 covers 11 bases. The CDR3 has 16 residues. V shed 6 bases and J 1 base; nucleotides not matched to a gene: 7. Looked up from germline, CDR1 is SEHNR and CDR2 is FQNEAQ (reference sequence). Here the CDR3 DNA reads TGTGCCAGCAGACATACTAGCGGGAGTTCCCAAGAGACCCAGTACTTC. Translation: CASRHTSGSSQETQYF.

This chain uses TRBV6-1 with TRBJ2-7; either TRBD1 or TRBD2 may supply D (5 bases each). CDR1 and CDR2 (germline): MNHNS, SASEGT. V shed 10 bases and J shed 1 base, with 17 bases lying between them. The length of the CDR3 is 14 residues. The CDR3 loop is CAITPGTNSYEQYF. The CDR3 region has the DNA TGTGCCATAACCCCCGGGACCAATTCCTACGAGCAGTACTTC.

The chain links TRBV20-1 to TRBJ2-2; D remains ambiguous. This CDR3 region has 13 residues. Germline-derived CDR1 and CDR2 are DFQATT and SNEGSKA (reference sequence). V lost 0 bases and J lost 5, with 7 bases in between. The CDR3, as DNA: TGCAGTGCTAGAGACTCGGTTACCGGGGAGCTGTTTTTT. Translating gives CSARDSVTGELFF.

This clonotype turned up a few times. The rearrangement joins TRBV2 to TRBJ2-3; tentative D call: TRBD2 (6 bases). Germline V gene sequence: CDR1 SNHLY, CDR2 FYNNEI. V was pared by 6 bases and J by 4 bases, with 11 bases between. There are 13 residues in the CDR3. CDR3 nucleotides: TGTGCCAGCAGGGGGGGTCCCCCAGATACGCAGTATTTT. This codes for CASRGGPPDTQYF.

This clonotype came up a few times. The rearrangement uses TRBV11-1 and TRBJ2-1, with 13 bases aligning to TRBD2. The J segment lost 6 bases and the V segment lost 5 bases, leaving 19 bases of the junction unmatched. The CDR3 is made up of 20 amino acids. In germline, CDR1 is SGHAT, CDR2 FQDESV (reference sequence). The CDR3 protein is CASSLSLTSGRTRVGNEQFF. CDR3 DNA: TGTGCCAGCAGCCTCTCCTTGACTAGCGGGAGGACTAGGGTTGGCAATGAGCAGTTCTTC.

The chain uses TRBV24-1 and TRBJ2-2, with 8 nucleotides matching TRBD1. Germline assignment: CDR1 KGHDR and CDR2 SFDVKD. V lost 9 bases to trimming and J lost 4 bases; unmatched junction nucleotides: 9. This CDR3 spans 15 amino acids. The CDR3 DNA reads TGTGCCACCGGAAGACAGGGGTATGGCACCGGGGAGCTGTTTTTT. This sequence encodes CATGRQGYGTGELFF.

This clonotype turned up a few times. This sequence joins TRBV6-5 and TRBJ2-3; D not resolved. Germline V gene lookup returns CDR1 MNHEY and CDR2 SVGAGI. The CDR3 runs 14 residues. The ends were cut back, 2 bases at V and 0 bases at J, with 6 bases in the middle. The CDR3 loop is CASSYPHSTDTQYF. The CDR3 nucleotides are TGTGCCAGCAGTTACCCCCACAGCACAGATACGCAGTATTTT.

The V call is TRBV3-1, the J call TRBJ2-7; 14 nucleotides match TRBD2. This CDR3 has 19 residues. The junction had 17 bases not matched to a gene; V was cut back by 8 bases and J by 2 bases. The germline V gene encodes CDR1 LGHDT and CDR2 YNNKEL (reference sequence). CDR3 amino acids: CASCPSFGLAGGFPYEQYV. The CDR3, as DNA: TGTGCCAGCTGCCCCTCCTTTGGACTAGCGGGGGGTTTCCCCTACGAGCAGTACGTC.

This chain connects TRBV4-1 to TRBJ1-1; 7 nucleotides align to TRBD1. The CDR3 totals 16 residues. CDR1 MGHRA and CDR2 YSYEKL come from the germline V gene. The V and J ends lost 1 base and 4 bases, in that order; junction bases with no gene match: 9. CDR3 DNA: TGCGCCAGCAGCCAAGGCCAACCCAGGGGGGGCACTGAAGCTTTCTTT. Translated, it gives CASSQGQPRGGTEAFF.

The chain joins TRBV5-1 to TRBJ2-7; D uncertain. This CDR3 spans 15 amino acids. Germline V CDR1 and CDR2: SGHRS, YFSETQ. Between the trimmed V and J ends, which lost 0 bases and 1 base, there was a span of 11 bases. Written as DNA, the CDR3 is TGCGCCAGCAGCTTGGGAGGTTCACTTTCCTACGAGCAGTACTTC. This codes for CASSLGGSLSYEQYF.

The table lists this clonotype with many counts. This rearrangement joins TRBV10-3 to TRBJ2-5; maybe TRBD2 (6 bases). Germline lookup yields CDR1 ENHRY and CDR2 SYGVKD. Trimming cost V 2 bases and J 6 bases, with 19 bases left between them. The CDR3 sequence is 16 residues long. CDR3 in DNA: TGTGCCATCAGTGAGCCCGGTCATAGGGCGGGAAAGACCCAGTACTTC. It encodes CAISEPGHRAGKTQYF.

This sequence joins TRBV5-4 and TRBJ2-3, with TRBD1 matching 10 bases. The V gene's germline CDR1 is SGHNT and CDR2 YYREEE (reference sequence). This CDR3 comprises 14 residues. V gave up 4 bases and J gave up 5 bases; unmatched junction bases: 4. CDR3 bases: TGTGCCAGCAGCCGACAGGGGGCTGGAGATACGCAGTATTTT. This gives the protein CASSRQGAGDTQYF.

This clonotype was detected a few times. The CDR3 DNA follows: TGTGCCAGCAGTCGGACAGGGGGAAGAACAGATACGCAGTATTTT. This gives the protein CASSRTGGRTDTQYF. This sequence joins TRBV28 and TRBJ2-3, with 10 bases identical to TRBD1. Germline assignment: CDR1 MDHEN and CDR2 SYDVKM. The CDR3 runs 15 residues. The V segment lost 5 bases and the J segment 3 bases; nucleotides outside the gene matches: 5.

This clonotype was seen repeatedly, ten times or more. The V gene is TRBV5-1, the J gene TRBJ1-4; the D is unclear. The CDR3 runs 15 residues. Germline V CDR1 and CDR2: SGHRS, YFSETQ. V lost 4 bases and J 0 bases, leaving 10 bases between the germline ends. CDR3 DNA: TGCGCCAGCAGCCCTGGATGGGCAACTAATGAAAAACTGTTTTTT. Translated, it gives CASSPGWATNEKLFF. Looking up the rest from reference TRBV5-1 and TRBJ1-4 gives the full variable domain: KAGVTQTPRYLIKTRGQQVTLSCSPISGHRSVSWYQQTPGQGLQFLFEYFSETQRNKGNFPGRFSGRQFSNSRSEMNVSTLELGDSALYLCASSPGWATNEKLFFGSGTQLSVL.

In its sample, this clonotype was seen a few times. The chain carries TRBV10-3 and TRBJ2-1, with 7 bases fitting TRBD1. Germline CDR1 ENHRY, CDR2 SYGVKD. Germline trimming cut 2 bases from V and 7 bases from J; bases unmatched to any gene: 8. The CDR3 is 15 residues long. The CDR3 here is CAISEARGLVNEQFF. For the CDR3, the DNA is TGTGCCATCAGTGAGGCAAGGGGGCTGGTAAATGAGCAGTTCTTC.

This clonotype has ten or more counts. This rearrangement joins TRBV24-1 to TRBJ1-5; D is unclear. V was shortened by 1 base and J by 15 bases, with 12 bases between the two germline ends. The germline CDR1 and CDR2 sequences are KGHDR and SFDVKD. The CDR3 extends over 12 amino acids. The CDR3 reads CATSDFTWPRHF. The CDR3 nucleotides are TGTGCCACCAGTGATTTTACGTGGCCTCGGCATTTT.

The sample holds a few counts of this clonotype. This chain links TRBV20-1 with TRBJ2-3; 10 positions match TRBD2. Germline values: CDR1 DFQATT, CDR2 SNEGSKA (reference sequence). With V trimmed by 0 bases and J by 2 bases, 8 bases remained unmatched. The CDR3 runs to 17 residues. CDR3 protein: CSARDVLAGGTTDTQYF. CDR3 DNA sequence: TGCAGTGCTAGAGATGTCTTAGCGGGGGGAACCACAGATACGCAGTATTTT.

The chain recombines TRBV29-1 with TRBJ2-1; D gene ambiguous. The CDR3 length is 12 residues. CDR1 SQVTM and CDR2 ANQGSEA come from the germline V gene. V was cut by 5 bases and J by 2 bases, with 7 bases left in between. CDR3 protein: CSVRGAYNEQFF. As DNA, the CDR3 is TGCAGCGTTCGAGGAGCCTACAATGAGCAGTTCTTC.

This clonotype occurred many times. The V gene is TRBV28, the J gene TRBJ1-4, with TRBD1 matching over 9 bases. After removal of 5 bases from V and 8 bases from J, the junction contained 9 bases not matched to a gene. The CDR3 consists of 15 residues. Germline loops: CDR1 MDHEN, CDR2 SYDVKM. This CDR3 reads CASSTQGTGYEKLFF. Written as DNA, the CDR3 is TGTGCCAGCAGTACCCAAGGGACAGGGTACGAAAAACTGTTTTTT.

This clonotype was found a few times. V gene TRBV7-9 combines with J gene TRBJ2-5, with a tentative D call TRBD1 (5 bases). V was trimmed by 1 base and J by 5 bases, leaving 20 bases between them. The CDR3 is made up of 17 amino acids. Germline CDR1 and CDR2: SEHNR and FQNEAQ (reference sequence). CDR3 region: CASSLGFGHPGQETQYF. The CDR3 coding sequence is TGTGCCAGCAGCTTAGGCTTCGGACACCCCGGTCAGGAGACCCAGTACTTC. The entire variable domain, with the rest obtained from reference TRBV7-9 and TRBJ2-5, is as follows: DTGVSQNPRHKITKRGQNVTFRCDPISEHNRLYWYRQTLGQGPEFLTYFQNEAQLEKSRLLSDRFSAERPKGSFSTLEIQRTEQGDSAMYLCASSLGFGHPGQETQYFGPGTRLLVL.

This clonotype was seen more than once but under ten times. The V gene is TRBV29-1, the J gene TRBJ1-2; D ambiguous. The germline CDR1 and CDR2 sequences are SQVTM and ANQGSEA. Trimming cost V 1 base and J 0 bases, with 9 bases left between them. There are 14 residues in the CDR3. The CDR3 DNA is TGCAGCGTTGAAGGGGAGAAAACTAACTATGGCTACACCTTC. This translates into CSVEGEKTNYGYTF.

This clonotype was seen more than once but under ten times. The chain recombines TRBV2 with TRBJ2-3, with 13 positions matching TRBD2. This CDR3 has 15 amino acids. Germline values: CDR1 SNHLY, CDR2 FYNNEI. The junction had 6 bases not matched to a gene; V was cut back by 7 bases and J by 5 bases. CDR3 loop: CASKRTSGSLDTQYF. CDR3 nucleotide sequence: TGTGCCAGCAAGAGGACTAGCGGGAGTTTAGATACGCAGTATTTT.

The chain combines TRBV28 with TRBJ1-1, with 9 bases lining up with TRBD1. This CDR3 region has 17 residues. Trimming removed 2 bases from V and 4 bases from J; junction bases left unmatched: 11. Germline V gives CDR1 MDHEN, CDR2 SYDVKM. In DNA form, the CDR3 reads TGTGCCAGCAGTTTAAGGGGACAGGGTTTAAGGGGCACTGAAGCTTTCTTT. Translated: CASSLRGQGLRGTEAFF.